This T cell receptor (beta chain) was recovered during a study of post-analysis software for immune sequencing data. Study in general: There were relapsing-remitting, secondary progressive and progressive-relapsing multiple sclerosis among the disease courses included. Study-wide findings and caveats: Relative to controls, patients had 4 or 5 TRBV segments at higher frequency, with TRBV5-6, TRBV5-1 and TRBV20-1 among these. Under F measure analysis, samples from one preparation batch co-clustered strongly. Compared against controls, patients with multiple sclerosis displayed significantly lower normalized Chao1 diversity.

With respect to this clonotype: Its specificity is unknown.

Germline CDR1 is SQVTM and CDR2 is ANQGSEA. V dropped 0 bases and J dropped 9 bases, with 18 bases sitting between them. The CDR3 loop spans 15 amino acids. Unique-molecular-identifier-tagged TCR beta cDNA libraries were used. Between roughly 0.95 and 10 million T cells gave rise to some 450,000 cDNA molecules. TCRdb ran MiXCR on the PCR reads and lists one entry per CDR3 protein. The table records about 460,000 distinct CDR3 sequences, around 40% of them present only once. This chain connects TRBV29-1 to TRBJ2-1; D perhaps matches TRBD2 (5 bases). The source is a girl under 18 with multiple sclerosis. Sequenced material: blood. The CDR3 sequence is CSVEDLGSRGIEQFF. The CDR3 bases are TGCAGCGTTGAAGATCTCGGATCTCGGGGTATTGAGCAGTTCTTC.